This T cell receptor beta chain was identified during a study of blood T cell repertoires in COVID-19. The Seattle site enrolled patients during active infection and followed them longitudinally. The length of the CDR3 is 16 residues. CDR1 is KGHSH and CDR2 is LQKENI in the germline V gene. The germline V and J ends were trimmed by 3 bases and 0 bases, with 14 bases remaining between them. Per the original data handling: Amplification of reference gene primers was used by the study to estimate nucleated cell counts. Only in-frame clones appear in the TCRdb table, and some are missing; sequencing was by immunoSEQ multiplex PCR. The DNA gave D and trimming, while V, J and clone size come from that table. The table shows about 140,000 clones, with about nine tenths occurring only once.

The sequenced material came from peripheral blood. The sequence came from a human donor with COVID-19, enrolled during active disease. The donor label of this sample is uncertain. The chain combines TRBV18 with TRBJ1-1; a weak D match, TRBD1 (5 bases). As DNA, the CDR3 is TGTGCCAGCTCACCGCAGCCGCAGGGCCTGAACACTGAAGCTTTCTTT. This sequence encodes CASSPQPQGLNTEAFF.